This T cell receptor (beta chain) was profiled in a study of cytomegalovirus exposure and HLA in healthy donors. Study-wide results and limits: Researchers reported from a later analysis that most CMV-associated TCR beta chains appeared HLA-restricted. Later on, a genetic analysis was performed. It linked a missense variant in DCLRE1C with V- and J-gene trimming of TCR beta. Some TCR beta chains (roughly 150 of them) were listed as cytomegalovirus-associated.

With respect to this clone: Its target is unknown.

PCR involved 60 Vbeta and 13 Jbeta primers. Clones were sequenced by immunoSEQ multiplex PCR, and TCRdb holds only the in-frame ones, with some missing. The sample has approximately 89,000 clones; 75% to 80% are singletons. Looked up from germline, CDR1 is MNHEY and CDR2 is SVGAGI. The ends were cut back, 9 bases at V and 1 base at J, with 12 bases in the middle. The CDR3 is 13 amino acids. The specimen sequenced was PBMCs. The chain is built from TRBV6-5 and TRBJ1-1, with a possible D match to TRBD1 (6 bases). The receptor's source is a man younger than 45 in good health and CMV-seronegative. CDR3 amino acids: CASLRGPNTEAFF. The CDR3 region has the DNA TGTGCCAGTCTCAGGGGACCGAACACTGAAGCTTTCTTT.